The 8 T cell receptor beta chains presented below share a single source sample, sequenced in a study of shared clonotypes between healthy human individuals. TCRdb keeps only in-frame clones here, not all; method: immunoSEQ multiplex PCR. The sample lists over a million clones, around 95% occurring once. Input material: naive CD4+ T cells sorted from blood. Subset indicated: CD45RA+ positively selected. The source of these receptors is a man aged 25 to 40 in good health.

This sequence joins TRBV5-1 and TRBJ2-1; TRBD2 matches at 13 bases. Germline CDR1 and CDR2: SGHRS and YFSETQ. The CDR3 length is 18 residues. J gave up 0 bases and V 1 base, and 4 bases lay outside the gene matches. The CDR3 DNA reads TGCGCCAGCAGCTTGAGACTAGCGGGAGGTACCTCCTACAATGAGCAGTTCTTC. Translated, it gives CASSLRLAGGTSYNEQFF.

This chain joins TRBV7-2 and TRBJ1-2, with no clear D. Germline CDR1 and CDR2: SGHTA and FQGNSA. V was trimmed by 2 bases and J by 4 bases, leaving 11 bases between them. The length of the CDR3 is 14 residues. The CDR3 region is CASSLNSVTYGYTF. CDR3 nucleotides: TGTGCCAGCAGCTTAAACAGCGTAACCTATGGCTACACCTTC.

J is TRBJ2-7 and V is TRBV29-1; D tentatively fits TRBD1 or TRBD2 (6 bases each). The germline gives CDR1 SQVTM, CDR2 ANQGSEA. The ends were cut back, 3 bases at V and 5 bases at J, with 11 bases in the middle. CDR3 length: 12 residues. The CDR3 DNA is TGCAGCGTTGAGAGGGGGGATAACGAGCAGTACTTC. Translated: CSVERGDNEQYF.

V gene TRBV7-2 combines with J gene TRBJ2-2, with D unclear. This CDR3 region has 16 residues. Per germline, CDR1 SGHTA and CDR2 FQGNSA. With 4 bases removed from V and 1 base from J, the gap between germline ends came to 13 bases. The CDR3 sequence: CASSSRHLVNTGELFF. The DNA for the CDR3 is TGTGCCAGCAGCTCCCGACACCTCGTGAACACCGGGGAGCTGTTTTTT.

The V gene is TRBV4-2, the J gene TRBJ2-5; 12 bases are a match to TRBD2. Germline CDR1 is LGHNA and CDR2 is YNFKEQ. J was trimmed by 4 bases and V by 1 base; bases with no gene match: 10. CDR3 length: 18 amino acids. The DNA for the CDR3 is TGTGCCAGCAGCCAAGGACTAGCGGGAGTTATCGTGGGAGAGACCCAGTACTTC. Protein product: CASSQGLAGVIVGETQYF.

In this sample, this clone turned up once. CDR3 region: CATAPIAGSYEQYF. The CDR3 DNA follows: TGTGCCACCGCCCCGATAGCCGGTTCCTACGAGCAGTACTTC. This sequence joins TRBV28 and TRBJ2-7; the D is unclear. The CDR3 covers 14 residues. The germline V and J ends were trimmed by 10 bases and 1 base, with 17 bases remaining between them. Germline V lookup: CDR1 MDHEN, CDR2 SYDVKM.

The chain is built from TRBV6-5 and TRBJ1-4; no definite D call. Per germline, CDR1 MNHEY and CDR2 SVGAGI. Trimming removed 2 bases at V and 5 bases at J, with 9 bases between. CDR3 size: 14 residues. The CDR3 region is CASSYEQRNEKLFF. The CDR3 bases are TGTGCCAGCAGTTACGAGCAGAGGAATGAAAAACTGTTTTTT.

This clone was recorded only once. The V gene is TRBV15, the J gene TRBJ1-1; D not certain. Germline V lookup: CDR1 LNHNV, CDR2 YYDKDF (reference sequence). V was clipped by 3 bases and J by 1 base, with 3 bases between them. The length of the CDR3 is 12 residues. CDR3 residues: CATSRKNTEAFF. The CDR3 DNA reads TGTGCCACCAGCAGGAAGAACACTGAAGCTTTCTTT.